The present T cell receptor (beta chain) was sequenced within a study of T cells in tumors after PD-1 blockade. Across the study: No patient had prior checkpoint blockade, systemic immunosuppression, or radiotherapy within 4 weeks.

Note on this clone: The antigen remains undetermined.

TCRdb's copy holds only in-frame clones and misses some; the assay was immunoSEQ multiplex PCR. The profile covers over 60,000 clones, with about 74% appearing a single time and approximately 4.5% taken by the ten largest. V was cut by 2 bases and J by 1 base, with 12 bases left in between. Germline CDR1 and CDR2: SGHNT and YYREEE (reference sequence). The CDR3 length is 15 residues. Genomic DNA template from tumor biopsies or peripheral blood, roughly 616 ng to 6,500 ng input. Findings and limits, study-wide: Blood contained about two fifths of the tumor's TCR clonotypes.

The clonotype comes from a human donor with basal cell carcinoma. The V and J genes are TRBV5-4 and TRBJ1-1; no definite D call. The specimen comprised PBMCs, sampled after anti-PD-1 treatment. Here the CDR3 DNA reads TGTGCCAGCAGCTTCGCTAGCATGGCGAACACTGAAGCTTTCTTT. Its translation: CASSFASMANTEAFF. Supplemented by reference TRBV5-4 and TRBJ1-1, the full variable domain reads ETGVTQSPTHLIKTRGQQVTLRCSSQSGHNTVSWYQQALGQGPQFIFQYYREEENGRGNFPPRFSGLQFPNYSSELNVNALELDDSALYLCASSFASMANTEAFFGQGTRLTVV.